A single sample is the source of the 10 T cell receptor beta chains below, sequenced in a study of blood T cell repertoires in COVID-19. The protocol was immunoSEQ multiplex PCR, while the TCRdb copy is restricted to in-frame clones and leaves out a portion. The sample gives about 260,000 clones, less than 90% of which show up once; approximately 3.7% is in the top ten. The source material was peripheral blood. All receptors derive from a man aged 55 to 69 who had recovered from COVID-19.

This chain joins TRBV5-1 and TRBJ1-6; D perhaps matches TRBD1 (5 bases). Germline CDR1 and CDR2: SGHRS and YFSETQ. The CDR3 covers 16 residues. V lost 0 bases and J lost 6, with 13 bases in between. The CDR3 protein is CASSLAVAGINSPLHF. DNA for the CDR3: TGCGCCAGCAGCTTGGCCGTGGCAGGGATTAATTCACCCCTCCACTTT. Supplemented by reference TRBV5-1 and TRBJ1-6, the full variable domain reads KAGVTQTPRYLIKTRGQQVTLSCSPISGHRSVSWYQQTPGQGLQFLFEYFSETQRNKGNFPGRFSGRQFSNSRSEMNVSTLELGDSALYLCASSLAVAGINSPLHFGNGTRLTVT.

The chain joins TRBV19 to TRBJ2-7; the D gene is possibly TRBD1 (5 bases). V lost 8 bases to trimming and J lost 3 bases, with 11 bases between them. Germline V gene lookup returns CDR1 LNHDA and CDR2 SQIVND (reference sequence). The CDR3 runs 12 residues. The CDR3 is CASSQGLYEQYF. DNA of the CDR3: TGTGCCAGTTCTCAGGGTCTCTACGAGCAGTACTTC.

This sequence joins TRBV4-1 and TRBJ1-4, with 10 bases that match TRBD1. Germline V gene sequence: CDR1 MGHRA, CDR2 YSYEKL. The CDR3 has 16 amino acids. V lost 4 bases and J lost 7; bases outside the gene matches: 9. The CDR3 DNA reads TGCGCCAGCAGCCGACCACCGGGACAGGGGTTTGAAAAACTGTTTTTT. Translated, it gives CASSRPPGQGFEKLFF.

The rearrangement uses TRBV6-2 or TRBV6-3 and TRBJ1-4; 8 nucleotides match TRBD1. Looked up from germline, CDR1 is MNHEY and CDR2 is SVGEGT. This CDR3 has 15 amino acids. V trimming: 4 bases; J trimming: 5 bases; junction bases outside the gene matches: 6. CDR3 region: CASSSHGTGNEKLFF. In DNA, the CDR3 is TGTGCCAGCAGTTCCCACGGGACAGGAAATGAAAAACTGTTTTTT.

The gene calls are TRBV5-4 and TRBJ2-6; TRBD1 aligns across 10 bases. V gave up 0 bases and J gave up 1 base; unmatched junction bases: 4. The germline V gene has CDR1 SGHNT and CDR2 YYREEE (reference sequence). The CDR3 totals 18 residues. CDR3 coding DNA: TGTGCCAGCAGCTTGGTCGGACAGGGGGTATCTGGGGCCAACGTCCTGACTTTC. It yields the protein CASSLVGQGVSGANVLTF.

J is TRBJ2-6 and V is TRBV18; D is possibly TRBD2 (6 bases). CDR1 and CDR2 (germline): KGHSH, LQKENI. V was shortened by 2 bases and J by 4 bases, with 15 bases between the two germline ends. This CDR3 is built from 17 residues. CDR3 in DNA: TGTGCCAGCTCACCATCGGGGGTCTATGCCGGGGCCAACGTCCTGACTTTC. This encodes CASSPSGVYAGANVLTF.

The V gene is TRBV15, the J gene TRBJ1-2, with TRBD1 identical over 7 bases. V lost 5 bases to trimming and J lost 5 bases; unmatched junction nucleotides: 11. The CDR3 has 15 residues. Germline CDR1 LNHNV, CDR2 YYDKDF (reference sequence). The CDR3 reads CATSPRGGRGYGYTF. CDR3 sequence (DNA): TGTGCCACCAGCCCCCGAGGGGGCAGGGGGTATGGCTACACCTTC.

J is TRBJ2-3 and V is TRBV19; a possible D gene is TRBD2 (6 bases). This CDR3 is built from 15 residues. Germline values: CDR1 LNHDA, CDR2 SQIVND (reference sequence). V was cut by 3 bases and J by 0 bases, with 10 bases left in between. The CDR3 sequence: CASSMGRGSTDTQYF. The CDR3 DNA reads as TGTGCCAGTAGTATGGGCCGGGGGAGCACAGATACGCAGTATTTT.

This chain joins TRBV3-1 (or the pseudogene TRBV3-2) and TRBJ1-2; D perhaps matches TRBD1 (5 bases). The CDR3 has 13 amino acids. The germline CDR1 and CDR2 sequences are LGHDT and YNNKEL (reference sequence). V lost 6 bases, J lost 6 bases, and 14 bases lay in between. The CDR3 reads CASRPPGGDGYTF. The CDR3 nucleotides are TGTGCCAGCAGACCTCCGGGGGGGGATGGCTACACCTTC.

The chain links TRBV7-3 to TRBJ2-5, with 8 bases fitting TRBD1. The CDR3 contains 16 residues. The junction had 9 bases not matched to a gene; V was cut back by 5 bases and J by 1 base. Germline V CDR1 and CDR2: SGHTA, FQGTGA. CDR3 sequence reads: CASSPTRTGPQETQYF. In nucleotides, the CDR3 is TGTGCCAGCAGCCCAACCAGGACAGGGCCCCAAGAGACCCAGTACTTC.